Here is one TCR beta chain with its context. This clonotype showed up just a few times. This receptor's antigen is unknown. No base qualities exist here, and no much larger clone lies one base off it. Instrument used: Illumina HiSeq 1500. TCRdb trimmed the raw reads at Q25, called clones with MiXCR and kept productive beta chains. Each CDR3 protein gets just one entry, which takes the most common genes and DNA from the rows behind it. The sample includes about 830,000 distinct CDR3 sequences, with approximately 32% observed a single time. Roughly an eighth of the sample is held by the ten biggest clonotypes. This entry is derived from a study of T cell repertoires in cytomegalovirus infection (dated by TCRdb to about 2019). Broadly, across the study: Recently identified HLA-C-restricted CMV epitopes, whose presentation resists viral immunomodulation, were targeted by peptide stimulations together with well-studied HLA-B-restricted epitopes. Donor HLA type was relevant to the analysis, as public TCR beta signatures indicated carriage of CMV infection together with the matching HLA type. Overall results and qualifications from the work: In both this cohort and an independent cohort of over 350 donors, the cumulative frequency of public TCR beta family members distinguished carriers of CMV infection plus the relevant HLA type. In the ex vivo response, HLA-C-restricted CMV-specific TCR beta clonotypes were dominant, and in two of eight donors the single most frequent clonotype came from this HLA-C-restricted group.

The treatment or condition label, as the study defines it: in vitro stimulation with specific CMV peptide epitopes to enrich CMV-specific T cells. Trimming leaves V shorter by 9 bases and J shorter by 7 bases, with the junction holding 10 bases beyond the gene matches. Counted from cysteine to phenylalanine, this CDR3 has 13 amino acids. Just the 39-base CDR3 DNA is kept, in frame starting at base 1. CDR1 and CDR2 are drawn from the germline V gene: KGHDR, SFDVKD. This clonotype was obtained from a human donor in good health (CMV status not recorded). Some clones in this sample may be carry-over from other donors' samples. The chain uses TRBV24-1 and TRBJ1-2, with 7 bases aligning to TRBD1. The source was cultured CD8+ T cells from PBMCs, collected from culture after CMV antigen stimulation. CDR3 protein: CATSRQGGSGYTF. The bases read TGTGCCACCTCTAGACAGGGAGGCAGTGGCTACACCTTC.